The next 21 T cell receptor beta chains were all read from a single sample in a study of CD8 T cells in ankylosing spondylitis. TCRdb reanalysed the 5' RACE reads using MiXCR and keeps one entry per CDR3 protein. This table has 250,000 to 350,000 distinct CDR3 sequences, 15% to 20% appearing once. Specimen: blood, either unsorted or a sorted T cell fraction (not recorded which). Receptors originate from a male donor with ankylosing spondylitis or in good health (not recorded which).

The chain is built from TRBV9 and TRBJ1-2; 7 positions match TRBD1. V gave up 0 bases and J gave up 7 bases; unmatched junction bases: 6. Germline assignment: CDR1 SGDLS and CDR2 YYNGEE. The CDR3 runs 14 residues. CDR3 DNA sequence: TGTGCCAGCAGCGTAGGTGAGGGGGCCGGTGGCTACACCTTC. This codes for CASSVGEGAGGYTF.

This clonotype was seen a handful of times. The chain combines TRBV28 with TRBJ2-3, with D uncertain. The V gene lost 9 bases and the J gene lost 4 bases, with 11 bases spanning the gap. Germline V gene lookup returns CDR1 MDHEN and CDR2 SYDVKM. CDR3 length equals 12 residues. The CDR3 loop reads CASQVTADTQYF. CDR3 sequence (DNA): TGTGCCAGTCAAGTAACCGCAGATACGCAGTATTTT.

The gene calls are TRBV12-3 or TRBV12-4 and TRBJ2-3, with D unclear. V was pared by 5 bases and J by 0 bases, with 15 bases between. CDR3 length: 16 amino acids. Written as DNA, the CDR3 is TGTGCCAGCAGTCCGACGAGTGGATTTAGCACAGATACGCAGTATTTT. Translating it yields CASSPTSGFSTDTQYF.

In its sample, this clonotype was seen a few times. The chain has TRBV20-1 and TRBJ2-1; the match to TRBD2 covers 12 bases. The length of the CDR3 is 16 residues. Losses at the gene ends were 5 bases for V and 5 bases for J; bases not matched to a gene: 10. Germline V gene data show CDR1 as DFQATT and CDR2 as SNEGSKA (reference sequence). As DNA, the CDR3 is TGCAGTGCTCGTGGACTAGCGGGAATAGGGGACAATGAGCAGTTCTTC. This codes for CSARGLAGIGDNEQFF.

This clonotype showed up many times. J is TRBJ1-6 and V is TRBV5-1; weak D call: TRBD1 (5 bases). The CDR3 contains 14 residues. The V end lost 4 bases, the J end lost 6 bases, and 11 bases lay between the germline ends. Germline V gene sequence: CDR1 SGHRS, CDR2 YFSETQ. The CDR3 sequence: CASSHGTSNSPLHF. The CDR3, as DNA: TGCGCCAGCAGCCACGGGACCTCTAATTCACCCCTCCACTTT. Complete variable domain (other parts from reference TRBV5-1 and TRBJ1-6): KAGVTQTPRYLIKTRGQQVTLSCSPISGHRSVSWYQQTPGQGLQFLFEYFSETQRNKGNFPGRFSGRQFSNSRSEMNVSTLELGDSALYLCASSHGTSNSPLHFGNGTRLTVT.

The chain combines TRBV6-1 with TRBJ2-3; 8 bases align to TRBD2. V lost 1 base and J lost 4; bases outside the gene matches: 4. This CDR3 has 15 amino acids. CDR1 is MNHNS and CDR2 is SASEGT in the germline V gene. The CDR3 DNA follows: TGTGCCAGCAGTGAAGGAGCGGGAGATGCAGATACGCAGTATTTT. Translated: CASSEGAGDADTQYF.

With regard to this clonotype: It may be a read error: a sequence one base away is much more abundant. This rearrangement joins TRBV14 to TRBJ1-1; unclear D gene. The CDR3 is 13 residues long. The germline gives CDR1 SGHDN, CDR2 FVKESK. Trimming cost V 1 base and J 4 bases, with 7 bases left between them. The CDR3 DNA reads TGTGCCAGCAGCCAAGGGTGGAGCACTGAAGCTTTCTTT. The encoded protein is CASSQGWSTEAFF.

CDR3 coding DNA: TGCAGCGCCAGGAACGGTTCTGGAAACACCATATATTTT. Protein sequence: CSARNGSGNTIYF. V gene TRBV29-1 combines with J gene TRBJ1-3; D unresolved. Trimming pared 7 bases from V and 1 base from J, leaving 11 bases between. Germline V CDR1 and CDR2: SQVTM, ANQGSEA. This CDR3 contains 13 residues.

A few counts support this clonotype. The CDR3 loop is CASSPRQAATNEKLFF. The CDR3, as DNA: TGTGCCAGCAGTCCCCGACAGGCCGCAACTAATGAAAAACTGTTTTTT. The chain uses TRBV28 and TRBJ1-4, with D perhaps matching TRBD1 (6 bases). CDR3 length: 16 amino acids. Germline V gene sequence: CDR1 MDHEN, CDR2 SYDVKM. V gave up 5 bases and J gave up 0 bases, with 13 bases separating them.

This clonotype was observed a handful of times. The chain employs TRBV6-1 and TRBJ2-2, with 10 nucleotides matching TRBD2. V was pared by 10 bases and J by 4 bases, with 9 bases of the junction left unmatched. The CDR3 extends over 15 amino acids. Germline CDR1 reads MNHNS; CDR2 reads SASEGT. The CDR3 DNA sequence: TGTGCCACCACCCGGACTAGCGGAACCACCGGGGAGCTGTTTTTT. This encodes CATTRTSGTTGELFF.

This clonotype was detected ten times or more. V and J are TRBV27 and TRBJ1-5, with 8 bases identical to TRBD1. V dropped 5 bases and J dropped 4; count of bases not matched to a gene: 7. There are 15 residues in the CDR3. Per germline, CDR1 MNHEY and CDR2 SMNVEV (reference sequence). The chain's CDR3 is CASSLGQGSNQPQHF. CDR3 nucleotides: TGTGCCAGCAGTCTCGGACAGGGCTCAAATCAGCCCCAGCATTTT.

This chain links TRBV14 with TRBJ2-1, with a weak D call TRBD2 (5 bases). The CDR3 is 12 residues long. Per germline, CDR1 SGHDN and CDR2 FVKESK. Trimming cost V 5 bases and J 3 bases, with 5 bases left between them. Here the CDR3 reads CASSEGYNEQFF. The DNA for the CDR3 is TGTGCCAGCAGCGAGGGCTACAATGAGCAGTTCTTC. Full variable domain (remainder filled in from reference TRBV14 and TRBJ2-1): EAGVTQFPSHSVIEKGQTVTLRCDPISGHDNLYWYRRVMGKEIKFLLHFVKESKQDESGMPNNRFLAERTGGTYSTLKVQPAELEDSGVYFCASSEGYNEQFFGPGTRLTVL.

About this clonotype itself: A much larger clone lies one base from this, so it may be a read error. This chain joins TRBV20-1 and TRBJ2-1; D may be TRBD2 (7 bases). The CDR3 totals 14 residues. V was trimmed by 6 bases and J by 12 bases, leaving 24 bases between them. Germline CDR1 is DFQATT and CDR2 is SNEGSKA (reference sequence). The CDR3 here is CSALSGTLAGAQFF. The CDR3 DNA follows: TGCAGTGCCTTAAGCGGGACTTTGGCAGGGGCGCAGTTCTTC.

Worth noting for this clonotype: A read error may account for a junction end that differs from germline. The chain has TRBV12-3 or TRBV12-4 and TRBJ2-5; D may be TRBD2 (5 bases). CDR3 length equals 13 residues. The CDR3 loop reads CASSLVLWETRYF. In DNA form, the CDR3 reads TGTGCCAGCAGTTTAGTATTATGGGAGACCCGGTACTTC.

The chain carries TRBV11-2 and TRBJ1-4, with TRBD1 matching over 9 bases. The CDR3 runs to 15 residues. V trimming: 3 bases; J trimming: 5 bases; junction bases outside the gene matches: 4. Germline loops: CDR1 SGHAT, CDR2 FQNNGV. CDR3 DNA: TGTGCCAGCAGCTTCCGGGACAGGGTGAATGAAAAACTGTTTTTT. This sequence encodes CASSFRDRVNEKLFF.

The V gene is TRBV28, the J gene TRBJ1-5; unclear D gene. Deletions cut 6 bases from V and 7 bases from J, with 16 bases between. The V gene's germline CDR1 is MDHEN and CDR2 SYDVKM. CDR3 length equals 14 residues. The CDR3 DNA follows: TGTGCCAGCAGAACCCAAGGGCGACACCAGCCCCAGCATTTT. As protein: CASRTQGRHQPQHF.

This clonotype has only a few counts. The chain employs TRBV10-3 and TRBJ1-1; D not resolved. Germline-derived CDR1 and CDR2 are ENHRY and SYGVKD. The CDR3 loop spans 16 amino acids. Trimming removed 0 bases from V and 0 bases from J, with 11 bases in between. The CDR3 reads CAISESEDFMNTEAFF. CDR3 nucleotide sequence: TGTGCCATCAGTGAGTCGGAGGACTTCATGAACACTGAAGCTTTCTTT.

The chain has TRBV7-9 and TRBJ1-4, with D maybe TRBD1 (5 bases). Germline CDR1 is SEHNR and CDR2 is FQNEAQ (reference sequence). This CDR3 spans 13 amino acids. Trimming removed 2 bases from V and 8 bases from J, with 9 bases in between. CDR3 sequence (DNA): TGTGCCAGCAGCTTAAAGCCAGGGGAAAAACTGTTTTTT. Residues: CASSLKPGEKLFF. The full variable domain, its missing parts supplied by reference TRBV7-9 and TRBJ1-4, is DTGVSQNPRHKITKRGQNVTFRCDPISEHNRLYWYRQTLGQGPEFLTYFQNEAQLEKSRLLSDRFSAERPKGSFSTLEIQRTEQGDSAMYLCASSLKPGEKLFFGSGTQLSVL.

The chain links TRBV10-3 to TRBJ2-5; the D is unclear. Per germline, CDR1 ENHRY and CDR2 SYGVKD. V was clipped by 3 bases and J by 5 bases, with 4 bases between them. This CDR3 contains 11 residues. In nucleotides, the CDR3 is TGTGCCATCAGTGACCGGGAGACCCAGTACTTC. Its translation is CAISDRETQYF.

This clonotype has only a few counts. The V and J genes are TRBV20-1 and TRBJ2-1; 7 positions agree with TRBD2. The CDR3 is 13 residues long. With V trimmed by 6 bases and J by 10 bases, 12 bases remained unmatched. The germline V gene encodes CDR1 DFQATT and CDR2 SNEGSKA (reference sequence). The chain's CDR3 is CSAVPGLPSEQFF. CDR3 nucleotide sequence: TGCAGTGCCGTACCGGGACTACCCTCGGAGCAGTTCTTC.

The rearrangement uses TRBV4-2 and TRBJ2-5, with 14 bases aligning to TRBD2. The CDR3 extends over 16 amino acids. Germline V gene data show CDR1 as LGHNA and CDR2 as YNFKEQ. Losses at the gene ends were 4 bases for V and 4 bases for J; bases not matched to a gene: 5. The CDR3 region has the DNA TGTGCCAGCAGCCCGACTAGCGGGGGGGCCGGAGAGACCCAGTACTTC. It is translated as CASSPTSGGAGETQYF.